The T cell receptor beta chain under discussion was sequenced for a study of blood T cell repertoires in COVID-19. As for the study in general: From T cells, B-cell-depleted T cells, or PBMCs came the material, which was cDNA or gDNA.

Study processing details: How many nucleated cells were present was estimated from reference gene primer amplification. Sequenced by immunoSEQ multiplex PCR; TCRdb stores in-frame clones only, minus some. The DNA was the basis for D and trimming; V, J and clone size are from that table. The data hold 140,000 or so clones, with around 79% observed a single time. This CDR3 is built from 15 residues. CDR1 and CDR2 (germline): SGHKS, YYEKEE (reference sequence). The V and J ends lost 3 bases and 5 bases respectively, with 16 bases between them. Sequencing used peripheral blood. The sequence was collected from a man aged 50-60 years with active or convalescent COVID-19. The chain couples TRBV5-5 to TRBJ2-3, with D unclear. Here the CDR3 DNA reads TGTGCCAGCAGCTACAATAATTGGCCCCAAGATACGCAGTATTTT. Translating gives CASSYNNWPQDTQYF.